The 11 T cell receptor beta chains below were found in one sample sequenced in a study of T cell responses to AZD1222 COVID-19 vaccine. Method: immunoSEQ multiplex PCR; TCRdb's copy keeps in-frame clones and lacks some. The table shows about 120,000 clones, with less than 90% occurring only once. The sample consisted of peripheral blood, taken on day 0 of AZD1222 vaccination. These receptor sequences come from an adult in good health.

This clone appeared a single time. This chain joins TRBV24-1 and TRBJ2-7, with TRBD1 matching over 8 bases. The CDR3 has 13 residues. The trim removed 7 bases at V and 2 bases at J, leaving 3 bases unmatched. Germline CDR1 and CDR2: KGHDR and SFDVKD. The CDR3 loop is CATSPTGAYEQYF. CDR3 nucleotide sequence: TGTGCCACCAGCCCGACAGGGGCCTACGAGCAGTACTTC.

The chain links TRBV27 to TRBJ2-1; the match to TRBD2 covers 14 bases. Germline trimming cut 5 bases from V and 4 bases from J; bases unmatched to any gene: 13. Germline V gene lookup returns CDR1 MNHEY and CDR2 SMNVEV (reference sequence). The CDR3 sequence is 19 residues long. The CDR3 region has the DNA TGTGCCAGCAGTCGAACGTCCGGGACTAGCGGGAGAGGGTACAATGAGCAGTTCTTC. Protein: CASSRTSGTSGRGYNEQFF.

A single count supports this clone. The rearrangement joins TRBV18 to TRBJ2-7, with 14 bases matching TRBD2. V shed 3 bases, J shed 0 bases, and the junction held 7 bases outside the gene matches. The V gene's germline CDR1 is KGHSH and CDR2 LQKENI. The CDR3 runs to 18 residues. In DNA form, the CDR3 reads TGTGCCAGCTCACCTGGGACTAGCGGGAGCCTCCTCTCCTACGAGCAGTACTTC. As protein: CASSPGTSGSLLSYEQYF.

The rearrangement links TRBV30 to TRBJ1-3; possibly TRBD1 for D (6 bases). Trimming cost V 0 bases and J 4 bases, with 10 bases left between them. Germline V lookup: CDR1 GTSNPN, CDR2 SVGIG (reference sequence). The CDR3 covers 14 residues. The CDR3 bases are TGTGCCTGGAGTGTACACAGGGCCGGAAACACCATATATTTT. It specifies CAWSVHRAGNTIYF.

The chain is built from TRBV19 and TRBJ2-3; D is ambiguous. CDR1 is LNHDA, CDR2 SQIVND, per germline (reference sequence). Trimming removed 7 bases at V and 5 bases at J, with 7 bases between. The CDR3 contains 11 residues. As DNA, the CDR3 is TGTGCCAGTACACATGGAGATACGCAGTATTTT. Translation gives CASTHGDTQYF.

This chain links TRBV2 with TRBJ2-7; 7 bases align to TRBD2. The ends lost 8 bases at V and 4 bases at J; junction bases unmatched: 8. Germline CDR1 is SNHLY and CDR2 is FYNNEI. This CDR3 has 13 amino acids. The CDR3: CASGQEGGYEQYF. Written as DNA, the CDR3 is TGTGCCAGCGGGCAGGAGGGAGGGTACGAGCAGTACTTC. Supplemented by reference TRBV2 and TRBJ2-7, the full variable domain reads EPEVTQTPSHQVTQMGQEVILRCVPISNHLYFYWYRQILGQKVEFLVSFYNNEISEKSEIFDDQFSVERPDGSNFTLKIRSTKLEDSAMYFCASGQEGGYEQYFGPGTRLTVT.

V gene TRBV15 combines with J gene TRBJ2-1, with D tentatively TRBD1 (5 bases). This CDR3 comprises 14 residues. CDR1 LNHNV and CDR2 YYDKDF come from the germline V gene (reference sequence). V lost 4 bases, J lost 9 bases, and 16 bases lay in between. The CDR3 here is CATSTQGRVGEQFF. The CDR3 nucleotides read TGTGCCACCAGCACCCAGGGCAGGGTCGGTGAGCAGTTCTTC. Supplemented by reference TRBV15 and TRBJ2-1, the full variable domain reads DAMVIQNPRYQVTQFGKPVTLSCSQTLNHNVMYWYQQKSSQAPKLLFHYYDKDFNNEADTPDNFQSRRPNTSFCFLDIRSPGLGDTAMYLCATSTQGRVGEQFFGPGTRLTVL.

The chain is built from TRBV24-1 and TRBJ1-2; 10 nucleotides agree with TRBD1. Germline V gives CDR1 KGHDR, CDR2 SFDVKD. After removal of 4 bases from V and 9 bases from J, the junction contained 10 bases not matched to a gene. This CDR3 is 15 amino acids long. The CDR3, as DNA: TGTGCCACCAGTGACCTGGACAGGGGGTGGCCTCGCTACACCTTC. This translates into CATSDLDRGWPRYTF.

V usage is TRBV5-1 and J usage is TRBJ1-1; D remains ambiguous. Germline CDR1 and CDR2: SGHRS and YFSETQ. Between the trimmed V and J ends, which lost 0 bases and 2 bases, there was a span of 8 bases. The CDR3 is 14 residues long. The CDR3 nucleotides are TGCGCCAGCAGCTTGGGTTTTGTAAACACTGAAGCTTTCTTT. Translating it yields CASSLGFVNTEAFF. Looking up the rest from reference TRBV5-1 and TRBJ1-1 gives the full variable domain: KAGVTQTPRYLIKTRGQQVTLSCSPISGHRSVSWYQQTPGQGLQFLFEYFSETQRNKGNFPGRFSGRQFSNSRSEMNVSTLELGDSALYLCASSLGFVNTEAFFGQGTRLTVV.

The V gene is TRBV3-1 (or the pseudogene TRBV3-2), the J gene TRBJ2-5, with D maybe TRBD2 (6 bases). CDR1 is LGHDT, CDR2 YNNKEL, per germline (reference sequence). The CDR3 loop spans 18 amino acids. Deletions cut 0 bases from V and 2 bases from J, with 19 bases between. In nucleotides, the CDR3 is TGTGCCAGCAGCCAAGAGCTTGGTGGCGGGACGGGACAAGAGACCCAGTACTTC. Translating it yields CASSQELGGGTGQETQYF.

The CDR3 protein is CASSQDRDRDGTDTQYF. CDR3 nucleotide sequence: TGTGCCAGCAGCCAAGATCGCGACAGGGATGGCACAGATACGCAGTATTTT. This chain links TRBV14 with TRBJ2-3, with 7 nucleotides matching TRBD1. Per the germline V gene, CDR1 is SGHDN and CDR2 is FVKESK. Unmatched junction bases numbered 7, after V lost 0 bases and J lost 1 base. The length of the CDR3 is 17 residues.